This passage covers 23 T cell receptor beta chains from one sample sequenced in a study of shared clonotypes between healthy human individuals. Measured with immunoSEQ multiplex PCR; TCRdb has only the in-frame clones, and not every one. Of just under 350,000 clones listed, roughly 70% are singletons. The sample taken for sequencing was memory CD4+ T cells sorted from blood. Subset indicated: CD45RA-negative fraction. These receptors were taken from a man aged 25 to 40 in good health.

V is TRBV5-1 and J is TRBJ2-1; TRBD2 matches 11 bases. The CDR3 runs 16 residues. Germline CDR1 reads SGHRS; CDR2 reads YFSETQ. V gave up 5 bases and J gave up 5 bases; unmatched junction bases: 9. CDR3 coding DNA: TGCGCCAGCAGACCGATAGCGGGAGGGCCTGACAATGAGCAGTTCTTC. It translates to CASRPIAGGPDNEQFF.

This clone was detected a few times. The chain recombines TRBV19 with TRBJ2-3; D remains ambiguous. CDR1 is LNHDA, CDR2 SQIVND, per germline (reference sequence). CDR3 length: 12 residues. V dropped 10 bases and J dropped 6 bases, with 14 bases sitting between them. The CDR3 bases are TGTGCCACCGCTGAGGACGGGGATACGCAGTATTTT. Translation gives CATAEDGDTQYF.

V gene TRBV5-5 combines with J gene TRBJ2-7, with D perhaps being TRBD1 or TRBD2 (6 bases each). This CDR3 spans 15 amino acids. V lost 4 bases and J lost 7, with 21 bases in between. Germline V gene data show CDR1 as SGHKS and CDR2 as YYEKEE (reference sequence). CDR3 region: CASSATGARGREQYF. Written as DNA, the CDR3 is TGTGCCAGCAGCGCCACGGGGGCGAGGGGCCGGGAGCAGTACTTC.

This clone was found many times. The chain links TRBV15 to TRBJ2-7; 11 nucleotides line up with TRBD1. With 5 bases clipped from V and 5 bases from J, the junction kept 5 bases outside the gene matches. Looked up from germline, CDR1 is LNHNV and CDR2 is YYDKDF (reference sequence). The CDR3 consists of 14 residues. The CDR3 protein is CATSEDRGLNEQYF. DNA of the CDR3: TGTGCCACCAGCGAGGACAGGGGGCTTAACGAGCAGTACTTC.

This clone was observed at least ten times. J is TRBJ2-1 and V is TRBV2; D is unresolved. Trimming took 7 bases from V and 5 from J, leaving 6 bases between them. Looked up from germline, CDR1 is SNHLY and CDR2 is FYNNEI. The CDR3 covers 11 residues. CDR3: CASMFNNEQFF. The CDR3 DNA is TGTGCCAGCATGTTTAACAATGAGCAGTTCTTC. Variable domain in full (rest from reference TRBV2 and TRBJ2-1): EPEVTQTPSHQVTQMGQEVILRCVPISNHLYFYWYRQILGQKVEFLVSFYNNEISEKSEIFDDQFSVERPDGSNFTLKIRSTKLEDSAMYFCASMFNNEQFFGPGTRLTVL.

The chain employs TRBV4-2 and TRBJ2-5, with D perhaps TRBD2 (6 bases). V was pared by 1 base and J by 2 bases, with 14 bases between. This CDR3 has 16 residues. Germline-derived CDR1 and CDR2 are LGHNA and YNFKEQ. The CDR3 DNA sequence: TGTGCCAGCAGCCAAGGGGCCGGGAGCGGGCAAGAGACCCAGTACTTC. The encoded protein is CASSQGAGSGQETQYF.

The gene calls are TRBV18 and TRBJ2-4, with a weak D call TRBD1 (5 bases). Between the trimmed V and J ends, which lost 4 bases and 4 bases, there was a span of 11 bases. Germline V gene data show CDR1 as KGHSH and CDR2 as LQKENI. This CDR3 is 14 amino acids long. The CDR3 loop is CASSLLDKKNIQYF. CDR3 bases: TGTGCCAGCTCACTTCTGGACAAAAAAAACATTCAGTACTTC.

This chain joins TRBV7-9 and TRBJ2-2, with a weak D call TRBD1 (6 bases). The V end lost 7 bases, the J end lost 6 bases, and 21 bases lay between the germline ends. Germline V gives CDR1 SEHNR, CDR2 FQNEAQ (reference sequence). The CDR3 consists of 16 residues. The DNA for the CDR3 is TGTGCCAGCATTCAGTTTCGCAGGGGCCTTCCCGGGGAGCTGTTTTTT. Its translation: CASIQFRRGLPGELFF.

V and J are TRBV18 and TRBJ1-5; no definite D call. V gave up 5 bases and J gave up 2 bases, with 16 bases separating them. Germline V gives CDR1 KGHSH, CDR2 LQKENI. The CDR3 loop spans 16 amino acids. In DNA, the CDR3 is TGTGCCAGCTCATACGATTGGAGGGATGGCAATCAGCCCCAGCATTTT. It specifies CASSYDWRDGNQPQHF. The full variable domain, in which reference TRBV18 and TRBJ1-5 provide the parts outside the CDR3, is NAGVMQNPRHLVRRRGQEARLRCSPMKGHSHVYWYRQLPEEGLKFMVYLQKENIIDESGMPKERFSAEFPKEGPSILRIQQVVRGDSAAYFCASSYDWRDGNQPQHFGDGTRLSIL.

The genes are TRBV25-1 and TRBJ1-1; D possibly corresponds to TRBD1 (6 bases). V dropped 0 bases and J dropped 3 bases, with 8 bases sitting between them. The CDR3 has 14 amino acids. Germline values: CDR1 MGHDK, CDR2 SYGVNS. The CDR3 protein is CASSEYGGHTEAFF. CDR3 nucleotides: TGTGCCAGCAGTGAATACGGGGGGCACACTGAAGCTTTCTTT.

This chain uses TRBV5-5 with TRBJ1-1, with no clear D. Trimming shortened V by 4 bases and J by 1 base, and 20 bases separated the two germline ends. The CDR3 is 17 amino acids. Germline CDR1 and CDR2: SGHKS and YYEKEE (reference sequence). DNA for the CDR3: TGTGCCAGCAGCGTGGCCGTGGGAGGGCTCGGGAACACTGAAGCTTTCTTT. Translated: CASSVAVGGLGNTEAFF.

This clone was counted ten times or more. This chain connects TRBV9 to TRBJ2-3; 14 positions match TRBD2. V dropped 0 bases and J dropped 6; count of bases not matched to a gene: 9. The CDR3 is 18 amino acids. Germline V gene sequence: CDR1 SGDLS, CDR2 YYNGEE. The CDR3 loop is CASSVVPGTSGSPDTQYF. The CDR3 DNA sequence: TGTGCCAGCAGCGTAGTGCCCGGGACTAGCGGGAGTCCCGATACGCAGTATTTT.

The chain couples TRBV28 to TRBJ1-4; no reliable D call. The CDR3 spans 14 residues. V lost 6 bases and J lost 0, with 8 bases in between. Looked up from germline, CDR1 is MDHEN and CDR2 is SYDVKM. The DNA of the CDR3 is TGTGCCAGCAGCCCGTATGCAACTAATGAAAAACTGTTTTTT. Protein: CASSPYATNEKLFF.

The V call is TRBV30, the J call TRBJ2-3, with 8 bases matching TRBD2. This CDR3 is built from 22 residues. Trimming took 0 bases from V and 6 from J; bases not matched to a gene: 29. Per the germline V gene, CDR1 is GTSNPN and CDR2 is SVGIG (reference sequence). The CDR3 bases are TGTGCCTGGAGTGTCGAGTATTCACTAGCGGCTAATGGAGAAGTGGGTCTGGATACGCAGTATTTT. As protein: CAWSVEYSLAANGEVGLDTQYF.

The chain has TRBV11-2 and TRBJ2-7; the match to TRBD1 covers 9 bases. This CDR3 has 16 amino acids. Trimming took 1 base from V and 1 from J; bases not matched to a gene: 5. Germline CDR1 reads SGHAT; CDR2 reads FQNNGV. The CDR3 DNA follows: TGTGCCAGCAGCTTAGGGACAGGGGTTCAATCCTACGAGCAGTACTTC. This encodes CASSLGTGVQSYEQYF.

On this clone: Additional DNA sequences in this sample encode the identical CDR3. CDR3 sequence (DNA): TGCGCCAGCAGTAGGGTGATGAACACTGAAGCTTTCTTT. Translating gives CASSRVMNTEAFF. V and J are TRBV5-1 and TRBJ1-1; D is undetermined. Germline V gene data show CDR1 as SGHRS and CDR2 as YFSETQ. Deletions cut 5 bases from V and 0 bases from J, with 8 bases between. This CDR3 is built from 13 residues.

In this sample, this clone turned up many times. The CDR3 here is CASSYGGSGYEQYF. The CDR3 DNA is TGTGCCAGCAGTTATGGGGGTAGCGGCTACGAGCAGTACTTC. This chain joins TRBV6-5 and TRBJ2-7; a possible D gene is TRBD2 (6 bases). This CDR3 spans 14 amino acids. Between the trimmed V and J ends, which lost 3 bases and 3 bases, there was a span of 12 bases. Germline V lookup: CDR1 MNHEY, CDR2 SVGAGI.

This clone has a single count. The J gene is TRBJ1-5, the V gene TRBV5-8; D not resolved. V dropped 0 bases and J dropped 9 bases, with 7 bases sitting between them. Germline CDR1 is SGHTS and CDR2 is YDEGEE. This CDR3 contains 12 residues. CDR3 residues: CASSLEGRPQHF. DNA for the CDR3: TGTGCCAGCAGCTTGGAAGGGCGGCCCCAGCATTTT. Full variable domain (missing parts from reference TRBV5-8 and TRBJ1-5): EAGVTQSPTHLIKTRGQQATLRCSPISGHTSVYWYQQALGLGLQFLLWYDEGEERNRGNFPPRFSGRQFPNYSSELNVNALELEDSALYLCASSLEGRPQHFGDGTRLSIL.

The chain joins TRBV7-8 to TRBJ1-5; no firm D call. This CDR3 has 12 amino acids. The germline CDR1 and CDR2 sequences are SGHVS and FQNEAQ. V was trimmed by 1 base and J by 7 bases, leaving 5 bases between them. The CDR3 loop is CASSLEDQPQHF. The DNA of the CDR3 is TGTGCCAGCAGCTTAGAAGACCAGCCCCAGCATTTT.

The chain carries TRBV11-2 and TRBJ2-5; TRBD1 might be the D (5 bases). This CDR3 region has 15 residues. V was cut by 0 bases and J by 5 bases, with 13 bases left in between. From germline, CDR1 is SGHAT and CDR2 FQNNGV. Written as DNA, the CDR3 is TGTGCCAGCAGCTTAGATAGCTGGGGCTCGGAGACCCAGTACTTC. It yields the protein CASSLDSWGSETQYF.

The chain couples TRBV7-6 to TRBJ1-1; D gene ambiguous. Germline CDR1 SGHVS, CDR2 FNYEAQ. V lost 1 base, J lost 1 base, and 16 bases lay in between. This CDR3 region has 17 residues. CDR3 coding DNA: TGTGCCAGCAGCTTAGGGGCCTCCGGGTCCGCGAACACTGAAGCTTTCTTT. Translation: CASSLGASGSANTEAFF.

The chain's CDR3 is CASSHSGPGEAYNEQFF. Written as DNA, the CDR3 is TGCGCCAGCAGTCACTCGGGTCCAGGGGAGGCCTACAATGAGCAGTTCTTC. V gene TRBV23-1 combines with J gene TRBJ2-1; D might be TRBD1 or TRBD2, each matching 6 bases. TRBV23-1 is an ORF, and what it does is uncertain. This CDR3 contains 17 residues. V was clipped by 3 bases and J by 2 bases, with 17 bases between them.

This clone appeared once. The chain uses TRBV11-2 and TRBJ2-7, with TRBD2 identical over 11 bases. This CDR3 is built from 15 residues. Trimming removed 5 bases from V and 2 bases from J; junction bases left unmatched: 5. CDR1 is SGHAT, CDR2 FQNNGV, per germline. The CDR3 here is CASSEGTSGPYEQYF. In DNA form, the CDR3 reads TGTGCCAGCAGCGAAGGGACTAGCGGACCCTACGAGCAGTACTTC.